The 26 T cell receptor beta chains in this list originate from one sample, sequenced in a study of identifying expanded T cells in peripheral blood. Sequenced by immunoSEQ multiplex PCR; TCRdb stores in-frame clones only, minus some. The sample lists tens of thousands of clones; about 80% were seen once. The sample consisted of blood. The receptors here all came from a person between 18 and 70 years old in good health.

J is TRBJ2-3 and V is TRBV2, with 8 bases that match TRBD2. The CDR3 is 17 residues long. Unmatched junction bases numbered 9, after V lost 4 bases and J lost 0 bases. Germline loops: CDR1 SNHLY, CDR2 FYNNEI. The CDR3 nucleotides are TGTGCCAGCAGTGGACCTACTAGCGGCCCTAGCACAGATACGCAGTATTTT. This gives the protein CASSGPTSGPSTDTQYF.

The CDR3 nucleotides are TGTGCCAGCAGCTCAGGGGGTCCCAACGAGCAGTACGTC. Translated: CASSSGGPNEQYV. The rearrangement joins TRBV7-3 to TRBJ2-7, with 7 bases identical to TRBD1. V lost 4 bases to trimming and J lost 5 bases; unmatched junction nucleotides: 5. CDR1 and CDR2 from the germline V gene are SGHTA and FQGTGA. The CDR3 has 13 residues.

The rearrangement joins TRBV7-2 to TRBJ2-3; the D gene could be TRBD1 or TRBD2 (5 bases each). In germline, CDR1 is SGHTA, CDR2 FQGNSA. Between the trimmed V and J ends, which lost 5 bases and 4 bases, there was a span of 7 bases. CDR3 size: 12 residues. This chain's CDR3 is CASSRGADTQYF. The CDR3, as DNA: TGTGCCAGCAGCCGGGGCGCAGATACGCAGTATTTT.

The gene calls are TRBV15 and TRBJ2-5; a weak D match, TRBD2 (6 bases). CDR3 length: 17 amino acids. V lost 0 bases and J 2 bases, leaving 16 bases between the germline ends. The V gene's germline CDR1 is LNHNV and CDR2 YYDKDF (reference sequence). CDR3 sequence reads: CATSRDPPTSYQETQYF. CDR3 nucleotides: TGTGCCACCAGCAGAGATCCCCCGACTAGTTATCAAGAGACCCAGTACTTC.

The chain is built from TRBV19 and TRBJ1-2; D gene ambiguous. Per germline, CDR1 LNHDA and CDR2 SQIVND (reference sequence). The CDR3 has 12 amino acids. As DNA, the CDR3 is TGTGCTGTGAAAAAGGCCGGCTATGGCTACACCTTC. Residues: CAVKKAGYGYTF.

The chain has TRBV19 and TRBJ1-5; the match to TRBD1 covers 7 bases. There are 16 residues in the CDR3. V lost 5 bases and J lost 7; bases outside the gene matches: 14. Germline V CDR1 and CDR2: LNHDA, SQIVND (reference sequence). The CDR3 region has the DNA TGTGCCAGTAGTCCCTTGACAGGGTCAGGAATGCAGCCCCAGCATTTT. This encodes CASSPLTGSGMQPQHF.

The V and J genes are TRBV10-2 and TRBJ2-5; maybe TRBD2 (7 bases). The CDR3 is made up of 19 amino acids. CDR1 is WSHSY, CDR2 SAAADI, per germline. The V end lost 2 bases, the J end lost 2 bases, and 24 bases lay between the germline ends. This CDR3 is CASSERGGPNAATQETQYF. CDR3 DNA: TGCGCCAGCAGTGAGAGGGGGGGTCCAAATGCAGCTACACAAGAGACCCAGTACTTC.

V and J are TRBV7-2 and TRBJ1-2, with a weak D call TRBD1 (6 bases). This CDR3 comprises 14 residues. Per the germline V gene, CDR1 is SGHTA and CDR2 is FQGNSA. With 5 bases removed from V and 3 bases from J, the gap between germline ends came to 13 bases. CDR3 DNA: TGTGCCAGCAGCCGCGAACCAGGGGACTATGGCTACACCTTC. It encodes CASSREPGDYGYTF.

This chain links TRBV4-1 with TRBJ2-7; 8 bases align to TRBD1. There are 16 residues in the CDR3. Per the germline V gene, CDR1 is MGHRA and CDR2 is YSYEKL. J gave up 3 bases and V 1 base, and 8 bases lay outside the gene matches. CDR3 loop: CASSQVRGQGYYEQYF. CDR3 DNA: TGCGCCAGCAGCCAAGTTAGAGGACAGGGCTACTACGAGCAGTACTTC.

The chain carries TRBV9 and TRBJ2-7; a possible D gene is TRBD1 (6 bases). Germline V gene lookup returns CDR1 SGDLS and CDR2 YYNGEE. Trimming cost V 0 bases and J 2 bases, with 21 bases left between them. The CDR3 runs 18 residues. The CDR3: CASSVEYLVRGSPYEQYV. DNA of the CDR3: TGTGCCAGCAGCGTAGAATATCTGGTCAGGGGCTCCCCCTACGAGCAGTACGTC.

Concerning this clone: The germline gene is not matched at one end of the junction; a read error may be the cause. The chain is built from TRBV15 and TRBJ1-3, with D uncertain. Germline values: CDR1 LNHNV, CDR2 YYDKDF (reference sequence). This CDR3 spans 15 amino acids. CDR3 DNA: TGTGCCACCAGCGGAGAACGGAGCTCTGGAAACACCATATATTTT. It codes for CATSGERSSGNTIYF.

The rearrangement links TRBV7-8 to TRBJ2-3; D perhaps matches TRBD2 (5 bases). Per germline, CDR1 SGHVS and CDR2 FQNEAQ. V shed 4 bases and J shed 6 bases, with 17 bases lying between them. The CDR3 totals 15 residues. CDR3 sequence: CASSSYSGSGDTQYF. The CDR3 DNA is TGTGCCAGCAGCTCCTACAGCGGATCGGGTGATACGCAGTATTTT.

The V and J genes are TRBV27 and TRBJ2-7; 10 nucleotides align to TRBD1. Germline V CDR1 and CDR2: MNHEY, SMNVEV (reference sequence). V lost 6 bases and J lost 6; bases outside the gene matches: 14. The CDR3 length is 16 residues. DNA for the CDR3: TGTGCCAGCAGCAAGACTCGGGACAGGGGACATCCCGAGCAGTACTTC. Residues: CASSKTRDRGHPEQYF.

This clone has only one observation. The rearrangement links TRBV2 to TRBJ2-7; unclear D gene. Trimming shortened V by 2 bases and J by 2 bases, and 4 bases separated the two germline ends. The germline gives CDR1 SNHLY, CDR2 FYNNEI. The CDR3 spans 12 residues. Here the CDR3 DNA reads TGTGCCAGCAGTGAACAGACCTACGAGCAGTACTTC. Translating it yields CASSEQTYEQYF.

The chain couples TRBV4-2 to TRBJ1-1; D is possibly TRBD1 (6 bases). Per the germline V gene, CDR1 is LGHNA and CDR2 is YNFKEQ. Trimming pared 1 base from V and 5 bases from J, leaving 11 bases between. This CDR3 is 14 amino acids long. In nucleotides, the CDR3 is TGTGCCAGCAGCCAAGCAGGGGACGGGACTGAAGCTTTCTTT. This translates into CASSQAGDGTEAFF.

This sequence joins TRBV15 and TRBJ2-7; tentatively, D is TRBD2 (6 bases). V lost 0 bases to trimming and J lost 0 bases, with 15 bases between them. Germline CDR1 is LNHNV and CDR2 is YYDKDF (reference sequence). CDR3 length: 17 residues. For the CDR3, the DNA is TGTGCCACCAGCAGAGATCTTGGTCTCGGGAGCTCCTACGAGCAGTACTTC. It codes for CATSRDLGLGSSYEQYF.

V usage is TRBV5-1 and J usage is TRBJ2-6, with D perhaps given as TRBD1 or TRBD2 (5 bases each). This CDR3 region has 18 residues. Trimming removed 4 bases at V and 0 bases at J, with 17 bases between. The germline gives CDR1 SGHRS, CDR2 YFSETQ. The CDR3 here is CASSLDMRGSSGANVLTF. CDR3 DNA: TGCGCCAGCAGCCTTGACATGAGGGGCAGCTCTGGGGCCAACGTCCTGACTTTC.

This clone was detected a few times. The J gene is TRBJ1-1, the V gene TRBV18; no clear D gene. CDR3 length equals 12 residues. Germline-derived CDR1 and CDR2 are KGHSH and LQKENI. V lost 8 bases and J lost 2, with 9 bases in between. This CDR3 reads CASTKLNTEAFF. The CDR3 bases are TGTGCCAGCACAAAGTTAAACACTGAAGCTTTCTTT.

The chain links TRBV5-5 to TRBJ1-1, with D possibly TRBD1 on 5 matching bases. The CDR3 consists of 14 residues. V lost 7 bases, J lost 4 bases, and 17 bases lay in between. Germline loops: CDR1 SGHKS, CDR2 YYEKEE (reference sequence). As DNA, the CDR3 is TGTGCCAGCGGGGCCAAGGGCACTGGCACTGAAGCTTTCTTT. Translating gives CASGAKGTGTEAFF.

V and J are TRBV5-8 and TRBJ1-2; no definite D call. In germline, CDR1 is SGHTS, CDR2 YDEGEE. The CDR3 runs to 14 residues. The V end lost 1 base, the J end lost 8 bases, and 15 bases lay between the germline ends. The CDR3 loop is CASSLSGLGGGYTF. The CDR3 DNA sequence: TGTGCCAGCAGCTTGTCCGGGCTGGGCGGGGGCTACACCTTC.

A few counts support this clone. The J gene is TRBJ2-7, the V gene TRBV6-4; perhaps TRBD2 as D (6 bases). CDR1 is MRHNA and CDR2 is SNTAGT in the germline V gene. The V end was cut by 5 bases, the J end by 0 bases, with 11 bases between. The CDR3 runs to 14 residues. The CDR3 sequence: CASSRDSSSYEQYF. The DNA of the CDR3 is TGTGCCAGCAGTCGGGACTCCAGCTCCTACGAGCAGTACTTC.

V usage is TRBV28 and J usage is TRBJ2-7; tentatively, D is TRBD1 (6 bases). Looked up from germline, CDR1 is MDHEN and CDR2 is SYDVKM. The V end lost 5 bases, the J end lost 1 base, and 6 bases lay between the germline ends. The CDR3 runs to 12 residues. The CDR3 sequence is CASSQGSYEQYF. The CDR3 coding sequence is TGTGCCAGCAGTCAGGGGTCCTACGAGCAGTACTTC.

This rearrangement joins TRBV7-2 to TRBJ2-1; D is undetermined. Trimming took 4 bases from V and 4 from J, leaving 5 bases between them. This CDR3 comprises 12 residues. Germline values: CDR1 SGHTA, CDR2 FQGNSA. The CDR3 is CASSSYYNEQFF. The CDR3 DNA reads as TGTGCCAGCAGCTCCTATTACAATGAGCAGTTCTTC.

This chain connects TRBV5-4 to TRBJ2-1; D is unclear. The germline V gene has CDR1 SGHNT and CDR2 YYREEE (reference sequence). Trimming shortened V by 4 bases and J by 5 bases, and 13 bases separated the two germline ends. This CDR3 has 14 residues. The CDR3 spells CASSPSPDHNEQFF. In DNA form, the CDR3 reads TGTGCCAGCAGCCCGAGTCCAGACCACAATGAGCAGTTCTTC.

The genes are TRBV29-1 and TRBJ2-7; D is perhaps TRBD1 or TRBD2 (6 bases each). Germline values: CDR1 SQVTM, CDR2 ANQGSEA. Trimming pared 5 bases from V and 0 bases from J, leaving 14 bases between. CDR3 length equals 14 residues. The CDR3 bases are TGCAGCGTTTATCGGGGGCAGAGCTCCTACGAGCAGTACTTC. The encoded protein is CSVYRGQSSYEQYF.

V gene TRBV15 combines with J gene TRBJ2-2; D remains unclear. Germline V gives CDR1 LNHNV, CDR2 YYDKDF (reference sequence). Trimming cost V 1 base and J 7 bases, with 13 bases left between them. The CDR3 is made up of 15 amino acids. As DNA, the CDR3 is TGTGCCACCAGCAGAGGGACGGTTACCAGCGGGGAGCTGTTTTTT. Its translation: CATSRGTVTSGELFF.